Listed here are 5 T cell receptor beta chains from one sample, sequenced in a study of blood T cell repertoires in COVID-19. Produced via immunoSEQ multiplex PCR; TCRdb's table is partial and in-frame only. The sample holds about 140,000 clones, 75% to 90% seen once. The sample was peripheral blood. These receptors were taken from a man aged 50-59 years who had recovered from COVID-19.

This clone was recorded a few times. This rearrangement joins TRBV30 to TRBJ1-5; 7 bases map to TRBD1. The CDR3 is 15 amino acids. CDR1 is GTSNPN, CDR2 SVGIG, per germline (reference sequence). With 3 bases clipped from V and 7 bases from J, the junction kept 12 bases outside the gene matches. As DNA, the CDR3 is TGTGCCTGGAGCCCTGACAGGGATCCTAACCAGCCCCAGCATTTT. This codes for CAWSPDRDPNQPQHF.

The V call is TRBV7-8, the J call TRBJ2-2; 7 positions agree with TRBD2. Germline V gene data show CDR1 as SGHVS and CDR2 as FQNEAQ. The J segment lost 9 bases and the V segment lost 2 bases, leaving 12 bases of the junction unmatched. CDR3 size: 16 residues. CDR3 region: CASSLKRGGVSRELFF. As DNA, the CDR3 is TGTGCCAGCAGCTTAAAAAGGGGAGGGGTGTCCAGGGAGCTGTTTTTT.

CDR3 sequence: CASSDLAGGYNEQFF. In DNA, the CDR3 is TGTGCCAGCAGCGATCTAGCGGGGGGCTACAATGAGCAGTTCTTC. This chain links TRBV2 with TRBJ2-1; 11 positions agree with TRBD2. Unmatched junction bases numbered 4, after V lost 6 bases and J lost 3 bases. In germline, CDR1 is SNHLY, CDR2 FYNNEI. This CDR3 comprises 15 residues.

CDR3 sequence reads: CASSHGQDPRSYTF. The CDR3 DNA sequence: TGCGCCAGCAGCCACGGACAGGACCCTAGGAGCTACACCTTC. This sequence joins TRBV4-3 and TRBJ1-2, with 7 bases identical to TRBD1. CDR1 and CDR2 from the germline V gene are LGHNA and YSLEER. The CDR3 covers 14 residues. The junction had 10 bases not matched to a gene; V was cut back by 3 bases and J by 9 bases.

V usage is TRBV6-5 and J usage is TRBJ1-6; 7 nucleotides align to TRBD1. V was clipped by 5 bases and J by 9 bases; unmatched bases: 10. Germline V gives CDR1 MNHEY, CDR2 SVGAGI. This CDR3 has 15 residues. CDR3 DNA sequence: TGTGCCAGCAGTCCCGCCCAGGGGGTCGGTTCACCCCTCCACTTT. Protein: CASSPAQGVGSPLHF.